The 11 T cell receptor delta chains reported below all come from one sample, sequenced in a study of gamma-delta T cells after stem cell transplantation. TCRdb re-called the RT-PCR reads through CATT. The sample contains 2,700 or so delta-chain clones, around 3% of which appear only once. The sequencing sample was made of gamma-delta T cells. Source of these receptors: a human donor. It is not recorded whose cells these are; they may come from a transplant donor.

Worth noting for this clone: The protein in TCRdb stems from a much larger clone and differs at residue 12 from this DNA's translation, likely a read error; here the protein is translated from the DNA. The genes are TRDV2 and TRDJ1, with 13 bases identical to TRDD3. Per the germline V gene, CDR1 is GEAIGNYY and CDR2 is EKD. Losses at the gene ends were 3 bases for V and 1 base for J; bases not matched to a gene: 10. The CDR3 is made up of 18 amino acids. CDR3 in DNA: TGTGCCTGTGACGGGATCCGACTGGGGGATACGGGCACCGATAAACTCATCTTT. This gives the protein CACDGIRLGDTGTDKLIF.

This clone was observed a handful of times. With a much larger clone just one base away, this may be a read error. The CDR3 coding sequence is TGTGCTCTTGGGGGACTAGATTGGGTGATTTTCCTACGGGGTAGACTGGGGGATACCGGGACCGATAAACTCATCTTT. It codes for CALGGLDWVIFLRGRLGDTGTDKLIF. The chain uses TRDV1 and TRDJ1; 12 nucleotides agree with TRDD3. The junction had 35 bases not matched to a gene; V was cut back by 4 bases and J by 2 bases. Germline V gene data show CDR1 as TSWWSYY and CDR2 as QGS. This CDR3 has 26 residues.

This chain links TRDV2 with TRDJ1; the D gene is possibly TRDD3 (5 bases). Germline CDR1 reads GEAIGNYY; CDR2 reads EKD. The CDR3 spans 15 residues. Trimming pared 3 bases from V and 4 bases from J, leaving 17 bases between. The CDR3 region has the DNA TGTGCCTGTGACGCCGTGGCTGGGAGAAGCGATAAACTCATCTTT. Encoded protein: CACDAVAGRSDKLIF.

Within the sample, this clone is medium-sized. This CDR3 reads CACDAMGDTATDKLIF. The CDR3 DNA reads as TGTGCCTGTGACGCAATGGGGGATACGGCCACCGATAAACTCATCTTT. This sequence joins TRDV2 and TRDJ1; TRDD3 matches 11 bases. Trimming at V came to 3 bases and at J to 1 base, leaving 6 bases not matched to a gene. The germline V gene encodes CDR1 GEAIGNYY and CDR2 EKD. The CDR3 has 16 amino acids.

This clone was seen only a few times. The TCRdb protein comes from a much larger clone and disagrees with this DNA's translation at residue 4, likely due to a read error; the protein given here is derived from the DNA. V is TRDV2 and J is TRDJ1; 7 bases fit TRDD3. CDR3 length: 17 residues. Germline V gene sequence: CDR1 GEAIGNYY, CDR2 EKD. The CDR3, as DNA: TGTGCCTGTGGCACCGTACTGGGGATTAATGAAACCGATAAACTCATCTTT. Its translation: CACGTVLGINETDKLIF.

Details on this clone: TCRdb's protein, taken from a much larger clone, differs from this DNA's translation at residue 3, likely owing to a read error; the protein displayed comes from the DNA. The gene calls are TRDV2 and TRDJ1; D perhaps matches TRDD3 (5 bases). The length of the CDR3 is 15 residues. Germline CDR1 GEAIGNYY, CDR2 EKD. This chain's CDR3 is CARDTAGPYTDKLIF. The CDR3 DNA reads as TGTGCCCGTGACACCGCTGGGCCGTACACCGATAAACTCATCTTT.

This clone was found a few times. A single base is all that separates this from a far larger clone, so a read error is likely. This sample also contains other DNA sequences that code for the same CDR3. DNA for the CDR3: TGTGCTCTTGGGGAACCTCTCGGCTTGCGGGACTCTGGGGACCCATCCCCGTACACCGATAAACTCATCTTT. As protein: CALGEPLGLRDSGDPSPYTDKLIF. The rearrangement joins TRDV1 to TRDJ1, with D maybe TRDD3 (6 bases). The CDR3 is made up of 24 amino acids. The V end lost 1 base, the J end lost 0 bases, and 36 bases lay between the germline ends. Per germline, CDR1 TSWWSYY and CDR2 QGS.

This clone was observed a few times. The mismatch at residue 13 between this DNA's translation and the TCRdb protein of a much larger clone likely reflects a read error; the protein shown is translated from the DNA. CDR3 protein: CACDTIMVGDTPPDKLIF. DNA for the CDR3: TGTGCCTGTGACACCATTATGGTGGGGGATACGCCGCCCGATAAACTCATCTTT. The J gene is TRDJ1, the V gene TRDV2, with 11 bases aligning to TRDD3. CDR3 length equals 18 residues. Germline V CDR1 and CDR2: GEAIGNYY, EKD. The V gene end was trimmed by 0 bases and the J gene end by 3 bases; junction bases not matched to a gene: 11.

The V and J genes are TRDV2 and TRDJ1; 8 nucleotides line up with TRDD3. The CDR3 sequence is 14 residues long. V lost 7 bases and J lost 4; bases outside the gene matches: 10. Germline V lookup: CDR1 GEAIGNYY, CDR2 EKD. CDR3: CACDVLGALDKLIF. DNA of the CDR3: TGTGCCTGCGACGTACTGGGGGCCCTCGATAAACTCATCTTT.

This clone was picked up a small number of times. A far bigger clonotype differs at one base, so this is likely a read error. This CDR3 is also generated by other DNA sequences in the sample. V gene TRDV2 combines with J gene TRDJ1; possible D gene TRDD1, 5 bases. Germline CDR1 and CDR2: GEAIGNYY and EKD. The V gene lost 0 bases and the J gene lost 1 base, with 20 bases spanning the gap. The CDR3 consists of 18 residues. The CDR3 here is CACDTAQKSRGLTDKLIF. The CDR3 DNA reads TGTGCCTGTGACACCGCGCAGAAATCTCGCGGACTCACCGATAAACTCATCTTT.

This clone occurred a few times. The same CDR3 is also encoded by other DNA sequences in this sample. This chain uses TRDV2 with TRDJ1; 13 bases agree with TRDD3. CDR1 and CDR2 (germline): GEAIGNYY, EKD. The V gene end was trimmed by 3 bases and the J gene end by 2 bases; junction bases not matched to a gene: 5. This CDR3 contains 16 residues. The CDR3 is CACDLLGDTKTDKLIF. In DNA, the CDR3 is TGTGCCTGTGACTTACTGGGGGATACGAAGACCGATAAACTCATCTTT.